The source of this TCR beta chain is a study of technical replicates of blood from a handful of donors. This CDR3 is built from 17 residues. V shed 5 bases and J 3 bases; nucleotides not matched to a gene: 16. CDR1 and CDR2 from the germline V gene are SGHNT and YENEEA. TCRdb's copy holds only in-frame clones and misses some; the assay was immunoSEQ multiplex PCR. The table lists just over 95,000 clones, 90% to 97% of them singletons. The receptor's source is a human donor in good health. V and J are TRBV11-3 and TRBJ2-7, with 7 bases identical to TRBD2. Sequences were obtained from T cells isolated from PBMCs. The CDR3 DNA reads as TGTGCCAGCAGCCCTCGGGCCGGGGAGGGTCCCGTCTACGAGCAGTACTTC. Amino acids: CASSPRAGEGPVYEQYF.